The rows below give T cell receptor beta chains drawn from one sample of a study of cytomegalovirus exposure and HLA in healthy donors. Produced via immunoSEQ multiplex PCR; TCRdb's table is partial and in-frame only. The sample consists of some 140,000 clones, roughly 70% of them appearing once. Sequencing used PBMCs. These receptor sequences come from a man aged 35 to 55 in good health and CMV-seronegative. The conserved cysteine and the conserved F or W are not part of the CDR3 here. D genes are given only for firm matches.

d_call: TRBD1
j_call: TRBJ1-4
v_call: TRBV7-9
cdr3_length: 12
cdr3_aa: ASSPQGANEKLF

d_call: TRBD2
j_call: TRBJ2-3
v_call: TRBV28
cdr3_length: 13
cdr3_aa: ASSFQLAGTDTQY

d_call: TRBD1
j_call: TRBJ2-2
v_call: TRBV7-9
cdr3_length: 15
cdr3_aa: ASSDDRGLSNTGELF

d_call: .
j_call: TRBJ2-2
v_call: TRBV19
cdr3_length: 15
cdr3_aa: ASTPGVALTNTGELF

d_call: .
j_call: TRBJ2-2
v_call: TRBV29-1
cdr3_length: 10
cdr3_aa: SVARSTGELF

d_call: .
j_call: TRBJ1-1
v_call: TRBV4-1
cdr3_length: 14
cdr3_aa: ASSQDVWTPSTEAF

d_call: .
j_call: TRBJ2-1
v_call: TRBV7-8
cdr3_length: 12
cdr3_aa: ASSPSATADEQF

d_call: TRBD1
j_call: TRBJ2-7
v_call: TRBV11-1
cdr3_length: 12
cdr3_aa: ASKDRGAPYEQY

d_call: .
j_call: TRBJ1-5
v_call: TRBV7-3
cdr3_length: 15
cdr3_aa: ASSSRGGPRSNQPQH

d_call: .
j_call: TRBJ1-4
v_call: TRBV7-9
cdr3_length: 13
cdr3_aa: ASSLLTGHNEKLF

d_call: .
j_call: TRBJ2-7
v_call: TRBV2
cdr3_length: 9
cdr3_aa: ASSLSYEQY

d_call: .
j_call: TRBJ1-5
v_call: TRBV28
cdr3_length: 11
cdr3_aa: ASRPVSNQPQH

d_call: .
j_call: TRBJ2-3
v_call: TRBV7-9
cdr3_length: 12
cdr3_aa: ASSLGVRVDTQY

d_call: TRBD2
j_call: TRBJ2-2
v_call: TRBV28
cdr3_length: 13
cdr3_aa: ASRVLAGVAGELF

d_call: .
j_call: TRBJ2-7
v_call: TRBV7-3
cdr3_length: 11
cdr3_aa: ASSPTPGYEQY

d_call: .
j_call: TRBJ1-2
v_call: TRBV2
cdr3_length: 11
cdr3_aa: ASSDAREDGYT

d_call: TRBD2
j_call: TRBJ2-2
v_call: TRBV27
cdr3_length: 11
cdr3_aa: ASRREGHGELF

d_call: .
j_call: TRBJ1-6
v_call: TRBV2
cdr3_length: 11
cdr3_aa: ASSDRFNSPLH

d_call: .
j_call: TRBJ2-7
v_call: TRBV7-2
cdr3_length: 13
cdr3_aa: ASSFGGPSSYEQY

d_call: .
j_call: TRBJ2-7
v_call: TRBV4-3
cdr3_length: 13
cdr3_aa: ASSQDVSGGYEQY

d_call: TRBD1
j_call: TRBJ2-6
v_call: TRBV7-9
cdr3_length: 15
cdr3_aa: APEQTGGNSGANVLT

d_call: .
j_call: TRBJ1-1
v_call: TRBV10-3
cdr3_length: 12
cdr3_aa: AISESTRNTEAF

d_call: .
j_call: TRBJ2-2
v_call: TRBV7-2
cdr3_length: 12
cdr3_aa: ASSLGQNTGELF

d_call: .
j_call: TRBJ2-6
v_call: TRBV10-3
cdr3_length: 12
cdr3_aa: AIRLSAGANVLT

d_call: .
j_call: TRBJ1-1
v_call: TRBV4-3
cdr3_length: 13
cdr3_aa: ASSQDMGGSTEAF

d_call: .
j_call: TRBJ2-7
v_call: TRBV29-1
cdr3_length: 10
cdr3_aa: SVDQGAYEQY

d_call: TRBD1
j_call: TRBJ2-7
v_call: TRBV11-3
cdr3_length: 14
cdr3_aa: ASSPFGTARDYEQY

d_call: .
j_call: TRBJ2-3
v_call: TRBV6-5
cdr3_length: 14
cdr3_aa: ASSYVDPSIADTQY

d_call: TRBD2
j_call: TRBJ2-1
v_call: TRBV7-2
cdr3_length: 13
cdr3_aa: ASSPLAGSYNEQF

d_call: TRBD2
j_call: TRBJ2-1
v_call: TRBV6-5
cdr3_length: 14
cdr3_aa: ASSYAAGDSYNEQF

d_call: TRBD1
j_call: TRBJ2-7
v_call: TRBV19
cdr3_length: 16
cdr3_aa: ASSIDHAGQGASYEQY

d_call: .
j_call: TRBJ2-7
v_call: TRBV7-9
cdr3_length: 10
cdr3_aa: SSSYTGYEQY

d_call: .
j_call: TRBJ1-6
v_call: TRBV27
cdr3_length: 14
cdr3_aa: ASSLGQAGINSPLH

d_call: .
j_call: .
v_call: TRBV6-5
cdr3_length: 13
cdr3_aa: ASSYSSRGSYEQY

d_call: TRBD1
j_call: TRBJ1-5
v_call: TRBV19
cdr3_length: 11
cdr3_aa: ASVDRGNQPQH

d_call: .
j_call: TRBJ2-1
v_call: TRBV6-5
cdr3_length: 11
cdr3_aa: ASTDYSRNEQF

d_call: TRBD2
j_call: TRBJ2-7
v_call: TRBV9
cdr3_length: 13
cdr3_aa: ASSVLAGALYEQY

d_call: .
j_call: TRBJ1-5
v_call: TRBV30
cdr3_length: 12
cdr3_aa: AWSRTNSNQPQH

d_call: .
j_call: TRBJ2-7
v_call: TRBV27
cdr3_length: 14
cdr3_aa: ASSLYSGATSYEQY

d_call: .
j_call: TRBJ2-7
v_call: TRBV18
cdr3_length: 15
cdr3_aa: ASSPISTQGRFYEQY

d_call: .
j_call: TRBJ1-2
v_call: TRBV7-9
cdr3_length: 11
cdr3_aa: ASSLGRVGGYT

d_call: TRBD1
j_call: TRBJ1-2
v_call: TRBV28
cdr3_length: 13
cdr3_aa: ASRTGTGEGWGYT

d_call: TRBD1
j_call: TRBJ2-7
v_call: TRBV7-2
cdr3_length: 12
cdr3_aa: ASSPRQGTYEQY

d_call: .
j_call: TRBJ2-1
v_call: TRBV6-6
cdr3_length: 13
cdr3_aa: ASTPVSSAYNEQF

d_call: TRBD1
j_call: TRBJ2-7
v_call: TRBV18
cdr3_length: 14
cdr3_aa: ASSSPTGTGTYEQY